What follows are 29 T cell receptor beta chains derived from one specimen sequenced in a study of neurological immune-mediated disorders. TCRdb reprocessed the 5' RACE reads with MiXCR, giving one entry per CDR3 protein. Altogether some 66,000 distinct CDR3 sequences are present, nearly 3.5% being singletons, with the ten largest covering 3.7%. What was sequenced was PBMCs. These receptors came from a man between 40 and 49 years old with multiple sclerosis.

Many counts were recorded for this clonotype. The gene calls are TRBV12-3 or TRBV12-4 and TRBJ2-7; 10 bases are shared with TRBD1. J was trimmed by 2 bases and V by 8 bases; bases with no gene match: 18. The CDR3 length is 18 residues. The CDR3 nucleotides read TGTGCCAGCGCCCCGGGACAGGGGTTTTTGGGTACCCCCTACGAGCAGTACTTC. As protein: CASAPGQGFLGTPYEQYF.

This clonotype was observed at least ten times. The chain has TRBV3-1 and TRBJ2-7; 7 bases are shared with TRBD1. CDR3 length: 14 amino acids. Germline V gives CDR1 LGHDT, CDR2 YNNKEL (reference sequence). V gave up 4 bases and J gave up 2 bases; unmatched junction bases: 5. The CDR3 region has the DNA TGTGCCAGCAGCCCCCGACAGGGTCCCTACGAGCAGTACTTC. Amino acids: CASSPRQGPYEQYF.

Comment on this clonotype: This may be a read error: a much more frequent sequence differs by one nucleotide. The V gene is TRBV5-1, the J gene TRBJ1-1, with TRBD1 as a possible D gene (6 bases). V gave up 5 bases and J gave up 4 bases, with 15 bases separating them. Germline-derived CDR1 and CDR2 are SGHRS and YFSETQ. There are 14 residues in the CDR3. This chain's CDR3 is CASRFGGAGTEAFF. In DNA form, the CDR3 reads TGCGCCAGCAGGTTCGGGGGGGCCGGCACTGAAGCTTTCTTT.

The chain employs TRBV6-6 and TRBJ2-7; tentatively, D is TRBD2 (6 bases). CDR3 length equals 14 residues. Deletions cut 6 bases from V and 4 bases from J, with 16 bases between. The germline CDR1 and CDR2 sequences are MNHNY and SVGAGI (reference sequence). As DNA, the CDR3 is TGTGCCAGCAGCAGCCGATCGGGGGAGTACGAGCAGTACTTC. Its translation is CASSSRSGEYEQYF.

This clonotype was detected many times. The genes are TRBV15 and TRBJ1-2; D may be TRBD1 (5 bases). Germline CDR1 and CDR2: LNHNV and YYDKDF (reference sequence). The CDR3 loop spans 14 amino acids. V was clipped by 0 bases and J by 4 bases, with 9 bases between them. The CDR3 region has the DNA TGTGCCACCAGCAGAGATAAGGGACCCTATGGCTACACCTTC. Translated: CATSRDKGPYGYTF.

This clonotype was found many times. This chain connects TRBV20-1 to TRBJ2-2, with D possibly matching TRBD1 (6 bases). The V end was cut by 3 bases, the J end by 6 bases, with 17 bases between. CDR3 length equals 15 residues. CDR1 is DFQATT and CDR2 is SNEGSKA in the germline V gene (reference sequence). The CDR3 reads CSARPIQGRAGELFF. CDR3 DNA sequence: TGCAGTGCTAGGCCCATCCAGGGGAGAGCCGGGGAGCTGTTTTTT.

At least ten counts were recorded for this clonotype. V and J are TRBV4-2 and TRBJ2-2; a weak D match, TRBD2 (6 bases). V lost 0 bases to trimming and J lost 3 bases, with 11 bases between them. Germline lookup yields CDR1 LGHNA and CDR2 YNFKEQ. This CDR3 is 16 amino acids long. In DNA, the CDR3 is TGTGCCAGCAGCCAAGAGGACGGGAGAGACACCGGGGAGCTGTTTTTT. It encodes CASSQEDGRDTGELFF.

This clonotype came up many times. The chain combines TRBV20-1 with TRBJ2-3; 9 bases are shared with TRBD2. V was pared by 0 bases and J by 2 bases, with 6 bases of the junction left unmatched. The CDR3 is made up of 16 amino acids. Germline V lookup: CDR1 DFQATT, CDR2 SNEGSKA (reference sequence). This CDR3 is CSARDRLADTTDTQYF. Written as DNA, the CDR3 is TGCAGTGCTAGAGACCGACTAGCGGACACCACAGATACGCAGTATTTT.

The table lists this clonotype with many counts. The chain recombines TRBV12-3 or TRBV12-4 with TRBJ1-6; D is possibly TRBD1 (6 bases). This CDR3 is 13 amino acids long. V was pared by 4 bases and J by 9 bases, with 10 bases between. The CDR3 here is CASSSTGSSPLHF. The CDR3 DNA reads as TGTGCCAGCAGTTCGACAGGTAGTTCACCCCTCCACTTT.

In its sample, this clonotype was seen many times. V and J are TRBV11-2 and TRBJ2-3; 13 bases are shared with TRBD2. V shed 8 bases and J 2 bases; nucleotides not matched to a gene: 13. CDR1 and CDR2 (germline): SGHAT, FQNNGV. This CDR3 has 18 amino acids. Here the CDR3 DNA reads TGTGCCAGCGGGGGACTAGCGGGGATCAGGCATCACACAGATACGCAGTATTTT. Its protein product is CASGGLAGIRHHTDTQYF.

In its sample, this clonotype was seen many times. The gene calls are TRBV5-1 and TRBJ2-7; TRBD1 is a possible D gene (6 bases). Germline loops: CDR1 SGHRS, CDR2 YFSETQ. The CDR3 contains 14 residues. The V gene lost 3 bases and the J gene lost 0 bases, with 10 bases spanning the gap. As DNA, the CDR3 is TGCGCCAGCAGCTGGGACAAAACCTCCTACGAGCAGTACTTC. Its translation is CASSWDKTSYEQYF.

The sample holds many counts of this clonotype. This chain uses TRBV7-9 with TRBJ1-1, with 10 bases fitting TRBD1. CDR3 size: 14 residues. With V trimmed by 8 bases and J by 0 bases, 3 bases remained unmatched. Germline CDR1 reads SEHNR; CDR2 reads FQNEAQ (reference sequence). CDR3 nucleotide sequence: TGTGCCAGCGGGGGACAGGGGTTGAACACTGAAGCTTTCTTT. It is translated as CASGGQGLNTEAFF.

This clonotype was counted at least ten times. The genes are TRBV9 and TRBJ2-7; maybe TRBD2 (7 bases). The germline V and J ends were trimmed by 0 bases and 4 bases, with 20 bases remaining between them. The CDR3 spans 17 residues. The germline V gene encodes CDR1 SGDLS and CDR2 YYNGEE. The CDR3 spells CASSVGEGGGFLYEQYF. The CDR3 DNA reads as TGTGCCAGCAGCGTAGGGGAGGGGGGAGGATTTCTTTACGAGCAGTACTTC. Full variable domain (remainder filled in from reference TRBV9 and TRBJ2-7): DSGVTQTPKHLITATGQRVTLRCSPRSGDLSVYWYQQSLDQGLQFLIQYYNGEERAKGNILERFSAQQFPDLHSELNLSSLELGDSALYFCASSVGEGGGFLYEQYFGPGTRLTVT.

This clonotype occurred many times. Here the CDR3 DNA reads TGTGCCAGCAGCTTGCACCGTAGGGGCTACACCTTC. Protein product: CASSLHRRGYTF. The chain employs TRBV5-5 and TRBJ1-2; no clear D gene. Germline V gives CDR1 SGHKS, CDR2 YYEKEE (reference sequence). This CDR3 comprises 12 residues. Trimming removed 1 base at V and 8 bases at J, with 9 bases between. Supplemented by reference TRBV5-5 and TRBJ1-2, the full variable domain reads DAGVTQSPTHLIKTRGQQVTLRCSPISGHKSVSWYQQVLGQGPQFIFQYYEKEERGRGNFPDRFSARQFPNYSSELNVNALLLGDSALYLCASSLHRRGYTFGSGTRLTVV.

This clonotype has a count of ten or more. The genes are TRBV11-3 and TRBJ2-1; maybe TRBD2 (6 bases). Germline V lookup: CDR1 SGHNT, CDR2 YENEEA. The CDR3 length is 14 residues. The V gene lost 5 bases and the J gene lost 6 bases, with 14 bases spanning the gap. This chain's CDR3 is CASSPGGIRNEQFF. CDR3 DNA sequence: TGTGCCAGCAGCCCTGGGGGGATACGCAATGAGCAGTTCTTC. The complete variable domain, with remaining parts taken from reference TRBV11-3 and TRBJ2-1, reads EAGVVQSPRYKIIEKKQPVAFWCNPISGHNTLYWYLQNLGQGPELLIRYENEEAVDDSQLPKDRFSAERLKGVDSTLKIQPAELGDSAVYLCASSPGGIRNEQFFGPGTRLTVL.

This clonotype was detected ten times or more. The V gene is TRBV21-1, the J gene TRBJ2-2. TRBV21-1 is an annotated pseudogene. The CDR3 runs to 19 residues. The CDR3 here is CASSARSLGRRVNTGELFF. CDR3 nucleotide sequence: TGTGCCAGCAGCGCCCGTTCCTTAGGTAGACGCGTGAACACCGGGGAGCTGTTTTTT.

Ten or more counts support this clonotype. The gene calls are TRBV9 and TRBJ1-1, with 7 bases aligning to TRBD1. Germline values: CDR1 SGDLS, CDR2 YYNGEE. The CDR3 contains 18 residues. With V trimmed by 3 bases and J by 5 bases, 19 bases remained unmatched. The CDR3 loop is CASSAYPSTGRSPTEAFF. In nucleotides, the CDR3 is TGTGCCAGCAGCGCCTACCCGTCGACAGGGCGGTCACCAACTGAAGCTTTCTTT.

In its sample, this clonotype was seen many times. CDR3 amino acids: CATSRDSSIFEAFF. CDR3 nucleotides: TGTGCCACCAGCAGAGATTCTTCGATTTTTGAAGCTTTCTTT. The rearrangement joins TRBV15 to TRBJ1-1; D remains ambiguous. CDR3 length: 14 amino acids. Germline V gene data show CDR1 as LNHNV and CDR2 as YYDKDF (reference sequence). Trimming cost V 0 bases and J 7 bases, with 12 bases left between them. Supplemented by reference TRBV15 and TRBJ1-1, the full variable domain reads DAMVIQNPRYQVTQFGKPVTLSCSQTLNHNVMYWYQQKSSQAPKLLFHYYDKDFNNEADTPDNFQSRRPNTSFCFLDIRSPGLGDTAMYLCATSRDSSIFEAFFGQGTRLTVV.

This clonotype has at least ten counts. The chain links TRBV5-1 to TRBJ2-3; 9 bases line up with TRBD2. V lost 0 bases, J lost 3 bases, and 5 bases stayed unmatched. The V gene's germline CDR1 is SGHRS and CDR2 YFSETQ. This CDR3 is built from 16 residues. The CDR3 reads CASSLELAGLTDTQYF. The DNA of the CDR3 is TGCGCCAGCAGCTTGGAACTAGCGGGCCTTACAGATACGCAGTATTTT.

This clonotype was observed many times. V usage is TRBV7-3 and J usage is TRBJ2-3; 9 nucleotides match TRBD2. This CDR3 region has 15 residues. Germline trimming cut 6 bases from V and 5 bases from J; bases unmatched to any gene: 9. Germline V gene lookup returns CDR1 SGHTA and CDR2 FQGTGA. The CDR3 DNA is TGTGCCAGCAGTACCGCGGGAGGGCCTCAAGATACGCAGTATTTT. Its translation: CASSTAGGPQDTQYF.

This clonotype was observed many times. The rearrangement uses TRBV5-1 and TRBJ2-2; D is ambiguous. Between the trimmed V and J ends, which lost 2 bases and 6 bases, there was a span of 8 bases. Per the germline V gene, CDR1 is SGHRS and CDR2 is YFSETQ. The CDR3 runs to 13 residues. CDR3 coding DNA: TGCGCCAGCAGCTTAGGACGGGCCGGGGAGCTGTTTTTT. Translated: CASSLGRAGELFF.

This clonotype was detected many times. The chain recombines TRBV2 with TRBJ2-7, with 9 bases lining up with TRBD1. CDR3 length equals 13 residues. V trimming: 5 bases; J trimming: 2 bases; junction bases outside the gene matches: 1. From germline, CDR1 is SNHLY and CDR2 FYNNEI. CDR3 residues: CASSWTGAYEQYF. CDR3 nucleotide sequence: TGTGCCAGCAGTTGGACAGGGGCCTACGAGCAGTACTTC.

This clonotype came up many times. The chain joins TRBV29-1 to TRBJ1-2; D remains unclear. V was clipped by 1 base and J by 4 bases, with 7 bases between them. The germline gives CDR1 SQVTM, CDR2 ANQGSEA. This CDR3 region has 12 residues. The CDR3 nucleotides are TGCAGCGTTGAAGGAGGTGGCTATGGCTACACCTTC. This codes for CSVEGGGYGYTF. The full variable domain, completed using reference TRBV29-1 and TRBJ1-2, is SAVISQKPSRDICQRGTSLTIQCQVDSQVTMMFWYRQQPGQSLTLIATANQGSEATYESGFVIDKFPISRPNLTFSTLTVSNMSPEDSSIYLCSVEGGGYGYTFGSGTRLTVV.

This clonotype was counted many times. The chain recombines TRBV5-1 with TRBJ1-1, with D hard to call. Germline V gene lookup returns CDR1 SGHRS and CDR2 YFSETQ. V was clipped by 0 bases and J by 7 bases, with 13 bases between them. CDR3 length: 14 amino acids. The CDR3 sequence: CASSLEPALSEAFF. The CDR3 nucleotides are TGCGCCAGCAGCTTGGAGCCCGCACTAAGTGAAGCTTTCTTT.

This clonotype was seen at least ten times. This CDR3 reads CASSLEGIRTQYF. The CDR3 coding sequence is TGTGCCAGCAGCTTAGAAGGGATTCGGACCCAGTACTTC. The chain joins TRBV7-9 to TRBJ2-5; no clear D gene. The ends were cut back, 1 base at V and 7 bases at J, with 10 bases in the middle. Germline CDR1 and CDR2: SEHNR and FQNEAQ (reference sequence). The CDR3 is made up of 13 amino acids. Together with reference TRBV7-9 and TRBJ2-5, the CDR3 gives the full variable domain: DTGVSQNPRHKITKRGQNVTFRCDPISEHNRLYWYRQTLGQGPEFLTYFQNEAQLEKSRLLSDRFSAERPKGSFSTLEIQRTEQGDSAMYLCASSLEGIRTQYFGPGTRLLVL.

This clonotype was recorded many times. The chain recombines TRBV5-1 with TRBJ2-6; D gene uncertain. Germline assignment: CDR1 SGHRS and CDR2 YFSETQ. Trimming pared 0 bases from V and 4 bases from J, leaving 8 bases between. This CDR3 has 15 residues. CDR3 sequence reads: CASSLDMPGANVLTF. The DNA for the CDR3 is TGCGCCAGCAGCTTGGACATGCCGGGGGCCAACGTCCTGACTTTC.

Many counts were recorded for this clonotype. The V gene is TRBV7-8, the J gene TRBJ2-1; D uncertain. The V gene lost 5 bases and the J gene lost 5 bases, with 1 base spanning the gap. This CDR3 is 10 amino acids long. Germline V gene sequence: CDR1 SGHVS, CDR2 FQNEAQ. This chain's CDR3 is CASSNNEQFF. In nucleotides, the CDR3 is TGTGCCAGCAGCAACAATGAGCAGTTCTTC.

This clonotype was detected ten times or more. The chain carries TRBV28 and TRBJ2-7; 10 bases map to TRBD1. CDR3 length equals 15 residues. V gave up 6 bases and J gave up 5 bases; unmatched junction bases: 10. Germline CDR1 MDHEN, CDR2 SYDVKM. This CDR3 reads CASSPSGTGDDEQYF. CDR3 coding DNA: TGTGCCAGCAGCCCTTCCGGGACAGGGGATGACGAGCAGTACTTC.

This clonotype has more than one count but fewer than ten. The chain combines TRBV27 with TRBJ2-5; 8 bases match TRBD1. There are 13 residues in the CDR3. The V gene's germline CDR1 is MNHEY and CDR2 SMNVEV (reference sequence). The junction had 4 bases not matched to a gene; V was cut back by 5 bases and J by 5 bases. The CDR3 loop reads CASSTRDRETQYF. The CDR3 nucleotides are TGTGCCAGCAGTACCAGGGACAGGGAGACCCAGTACTTC.